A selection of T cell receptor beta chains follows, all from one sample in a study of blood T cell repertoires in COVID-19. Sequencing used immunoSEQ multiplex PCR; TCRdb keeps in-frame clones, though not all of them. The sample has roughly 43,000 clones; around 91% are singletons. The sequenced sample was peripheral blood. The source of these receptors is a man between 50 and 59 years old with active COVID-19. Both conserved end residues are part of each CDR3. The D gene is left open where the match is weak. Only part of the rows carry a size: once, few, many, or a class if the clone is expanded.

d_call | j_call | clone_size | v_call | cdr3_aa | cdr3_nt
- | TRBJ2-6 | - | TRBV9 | CASSVVAGANVLTF | TGTGCCAGCAGCGTAGTCGCTGGGGCCAACGTCCTGACTTTC
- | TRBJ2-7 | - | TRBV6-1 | CASSWGDGSYEQYF | TGTGCCAGCAGTTGGGGGGACGGATCCTACGAGCAGTACTTC
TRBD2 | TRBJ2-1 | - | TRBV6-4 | CASSPSGTSGGAEQFF | TGTGCCAGCAGTCCTTCCGGGACTAGCGGGGGGGCTGAGCAGTTCTTC
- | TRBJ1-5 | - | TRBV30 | CAWSVEGNQPQHF | TGTGCCTGGAGTGTAGAGGGTAATCAGCCCCAGCATTTT
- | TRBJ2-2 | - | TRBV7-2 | CASSFLAAGTGELFF | TGTGCCAGCAGCTTTCTGGCGGCGGGAACCGGGGAGCTGTTTTTT
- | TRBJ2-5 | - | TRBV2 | CASSVNFSPRETQYF | TGTGCCAGCAGCGTAAACTTCTCTCCCCGAGAGACCCAGTACTTC
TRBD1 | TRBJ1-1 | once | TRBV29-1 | CSVTLDRGIGTEAFF | TGCAGCGTTACTCTAGACAGGGGCATCGGAACTGAAGCTTTCTTT
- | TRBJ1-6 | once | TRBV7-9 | CASSLSTGNNSPLHF | TGTGCCAGCAGCTTAAGCACAGGGAATAATTCACCCCTCCACTTT
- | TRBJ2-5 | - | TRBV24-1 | CATSAQTSFGAQYF | TGTGCCACCAGTGCCCAAACTTCGTTCGGGGCCCAGTACTTC
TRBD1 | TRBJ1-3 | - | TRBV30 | CAWTTGLNTIYF | TGTGCCTGGACGACAGGGTTAAACACCATATATTTT
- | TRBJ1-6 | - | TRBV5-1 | CASSPGSYENSPLHF | TGCGCCAGCAGCCCAGGGTCCTATGAGAATTCACCCCTCCACTTT
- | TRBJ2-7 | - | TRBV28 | CASSPKPSSSYEQYF | TGTGCCAGCAGTCCGAAGCCGTCAAGCTCCTACGAGCAGTACTTC
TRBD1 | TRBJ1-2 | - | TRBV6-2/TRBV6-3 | CASSPPGDRGGGYTF | TGTGCCAGCAGCCCACCTGGGGACAGGGGAGGTGGCTACACCTTC
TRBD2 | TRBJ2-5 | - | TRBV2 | CASSELAGGQETQYF | TGTGCCAGCAGTGAACTAGCGGGGGGCCAAGAGACCCAGTACTTC
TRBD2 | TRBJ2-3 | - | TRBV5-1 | CASKRVTSGGYNTDTQYF | TGCGCCAGCAAGAGGGTAACTAGCGGGGGTTATAACACAGATACGCAGTATTTT
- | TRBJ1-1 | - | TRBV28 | CASSLLGSGTEAFF | TGTGCCAGCAGTTTATTGGGGTCGGGGACTGAAGCTTTCTTT
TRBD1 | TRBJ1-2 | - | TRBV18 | CASSPARTGASSGYTF | TGTGCCAGCTCACCAGCGAGGACAGGGGCGTCCTCGGGGTACACCTTC
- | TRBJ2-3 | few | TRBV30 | CAWSTGTDTQYF | TGTGCCTGGAGTACTGGCACAGATACGCAGTATTTT
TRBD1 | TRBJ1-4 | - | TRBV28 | CASSFGTGYEKLFF | TGTGCCAGCAGTTTTGGGACAGGGTATGAAAAACTGTTTTTT
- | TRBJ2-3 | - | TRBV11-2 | CASSLTARLGVLTDTQYF | TGTGCCAGCAGCTTAACGGCTAGACTAGGCGTTCTCACAGATACGCAGTATTTT
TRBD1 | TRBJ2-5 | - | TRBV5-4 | CASSLRTGAQETQYF | TGTGCCAGCAGCCTACGGACAGGGGCGCAGGAGACCCAGTACTTC
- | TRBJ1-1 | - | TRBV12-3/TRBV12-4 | CASSKGHTEAFF | TGTGCCAGCAGTAAGGGGCACACTGAAGCTTTCTTT
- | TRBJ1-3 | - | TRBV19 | CASSITTGGNTIYF | TGTGCCAGTAGTATTACGACAGGCGGAAACACCATATATTTT
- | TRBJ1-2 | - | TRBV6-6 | CAITGSYGYTF | TGTGCAATAACTGGTTCCTATGGCTACACCTTC
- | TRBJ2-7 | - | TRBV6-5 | CASSPLGVRNYEQYF | TGTGCCAGCTCCCCCTTAGGGGTAAGGAACTACGAGCAGTACTTC
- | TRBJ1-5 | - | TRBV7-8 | CASSFLIGGISNQPQHF | TGTGCCAGCAGCTTTTTAATAGGGGGTATTAGCAATCAGCCCCAGCATTTT
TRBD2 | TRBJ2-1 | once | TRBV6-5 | CASSLGTSRNEQFF | TGTGCCAGCAGCCTCGGGACTAGCCGTAATGAGCAGTTCTTC
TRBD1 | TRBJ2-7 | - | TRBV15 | CATSPGQGYEQYF | TGTGCCACCAGTCCCGGACAGGGTTACGAGCAGTACTTC
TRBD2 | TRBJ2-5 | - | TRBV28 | CASNLAGGRQETQYF | TGTGCCAGCAATCTAGCGGGGGGGCGTCAAGAGACCCAGTACTTC
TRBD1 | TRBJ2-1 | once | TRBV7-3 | CASSLGQARRAQFF | TGTGCCAGCAGCTTAGGACAGGCCCGCCGGGCCCAGTTCTTC
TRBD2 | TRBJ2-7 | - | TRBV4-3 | CASSLGGGGKEQYF | TGCGCCAGCAGCCTCGGTGGGGGGGGTAAAGAGCAGTACTTC
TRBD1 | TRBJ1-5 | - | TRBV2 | CASSEPTGNQPQHF | TGTGCCAGCAGTGAACCGACAGGGAATCAGCCCCAGCATTTT
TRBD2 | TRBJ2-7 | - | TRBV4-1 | CASSQDTGRWGGSYEQYF | TGCGCCAGCAGCCAGGACACTGGGCGGTGGGGGGGATCCTACGAGCAGTACTTC
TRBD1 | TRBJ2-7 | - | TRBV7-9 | CASSSQTGAKTIYEQYF | TGTGCCAGCAGCTCTCAGACAGGGGCCAAAACAATCTACGAGCAGTACTTC
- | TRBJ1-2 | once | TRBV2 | CASSEDQGETYGYTF | TGTGCCAGCAGTGAAGACCAGGGCGAGACCTATGGCTACACCTTC
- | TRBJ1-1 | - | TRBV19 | CASTSGQSVFMEAFF | TGTGCCAGTACCTCTGGACAGAGTGTTTTTATGGAAGCTTTCTTT
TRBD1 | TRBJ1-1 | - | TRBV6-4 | CASSDRTGGDVGTEAFF | TGTGCCAGCAGTGACCGGACAGGGGGCGATGTAGGGACTGAAGCTTTCTTT
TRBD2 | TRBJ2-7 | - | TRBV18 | CASSPRGGSSYEQYF | TGTGCCAGCTCACCACGCGGGGGGAGCTCCTACGAGCAGTACTTC
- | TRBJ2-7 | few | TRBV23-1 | CASSQRVLRDSYEQYF | TGCGCCAGCAGTCAACGGGTTCTACGGGACTCCTACGAGCAGTACTTC
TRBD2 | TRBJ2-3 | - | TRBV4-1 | CASSQAGRASDTQYF | TGCGCCAGCAGCCAGGCAGGGAGGGCCTCAGATACGCAGTATTTT
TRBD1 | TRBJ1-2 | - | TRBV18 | CASSTGDRQAQSSSYGYTF | TGTGCCAGCTCAACGGGGGACAGACAGGCACAATCTTCTAGCTATGGCTACACCTTC
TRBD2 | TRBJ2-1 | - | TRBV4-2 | CASSQDKTGGIFGEQFF | TGTGCCAGCAGCCAAGATAAGACGGGGGGAATCTTTGGTGAGCAGTTCTTC
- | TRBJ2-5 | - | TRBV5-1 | CASSLGSGQETQYF | TGCGCCAGCAGCTTGGGATCAGGGCAAGAGACCCAGTACTTC
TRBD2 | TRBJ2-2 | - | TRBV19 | CASSAGLASTGELFF | TGTGCCAGTAGTGCAGGACTAGCAAGCACCGGGGAGCTGTTTTTT
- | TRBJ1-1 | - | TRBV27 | CASIPRGFMNTEAFF | TGTGCCAGCATCCCCCGGGGATTCATGAACACTGAAGCTTTCTTT
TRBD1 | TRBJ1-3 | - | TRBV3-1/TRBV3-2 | CASSRQGAAGNTIYF | TGTGCCAGCAGCCGGCAGGGGGCGGCTGGAAACACCATATATTTT
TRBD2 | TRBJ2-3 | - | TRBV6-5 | CATLGLAGNTQYF | TGTGCCACCCTAGGACTAGCGGGGAATACGCAGTATTTT
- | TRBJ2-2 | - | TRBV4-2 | CASSQNVKTGVTGELFF | TGTGCCAGCAGCCAAAACGTAAAAACGGGGGTCACCGGGGAGCTGTTTTTT
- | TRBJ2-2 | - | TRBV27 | CASSPRQLNTGELFF | TGTGCCAGCAGTCCAAGACAGCTGAACACCGGGGAGCTGTTTTTT
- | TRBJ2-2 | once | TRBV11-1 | CASSLDQVNTGELFF | TGTGCCAGCAGCTTAGATCAGGTGAACACCGGGGAGCTGTTTTTT
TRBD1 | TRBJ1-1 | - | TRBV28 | CASSLGGTVDTEAFF | TGTGCCAGCAGTTTAGGGGGGACAGTAGACACTGAAGCTTTCTTT
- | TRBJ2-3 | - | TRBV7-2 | CASSLAASGAGVDTQYF | TGTGCCAGCAGCTTAGCCGCATCGGGCGCAGGGGTAGATACGCAGTATTTT
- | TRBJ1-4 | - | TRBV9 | CASSVVPTGGVEKLFF | TGTGCCAGCAGCGTAGTACCGACAGGTGGAGTTGAAAAACTGTTTTTT
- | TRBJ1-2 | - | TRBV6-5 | CASRTTGINGYTF | TGTGCCAGCAGAACGACGGGAATTAATGGCTACACCTTC
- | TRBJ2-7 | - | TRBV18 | CASSQSRGGEQYF | TGTGCCAGCTCACAGAGCCGGGGAGGCGAGCAGTACTTC
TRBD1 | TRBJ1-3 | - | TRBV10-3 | CAIKGQGISSGNTIYF | TGTGCCATCAAGGGACAGGGGATAAGCTCTGGAAACACCATATATTTT
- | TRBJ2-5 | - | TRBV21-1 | CASSKSGSPKETQYF | TGTGCCAGCAGCAAGAGCGGGTCCCCTAAAGAGACCCAGTACTTC
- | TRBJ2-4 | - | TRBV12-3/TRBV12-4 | CASSPGLDLTSYF | TGTGCCAGCAGTCCAGGGTTAGACCTAACCTCGTACTTC
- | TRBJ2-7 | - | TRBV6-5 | CASRTAEISYEQYF | TGTGCCAGCAGGACAGCTGAGATTTCCTACGAGCAGTACTTC
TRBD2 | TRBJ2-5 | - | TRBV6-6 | CASSRGLAGGGAQYF | TGTGCCAGCAGCCGGGGACTAGCGGGGGGAGGGGCCCAGTACTTC